This TCR beta chain was identified during a study of cytomegalovirus exposure and HLA in healthy donors. Study summary: Of the donors genotyped, several hundred in all, less than 90% fell in the Caucasian-associated ancestry cluster. Study observations and caveats: Analyzed later, association rates of TCRs varied across HLA loci, with DRB1 most and HLA-C fewest. Several of the most significant clusters appeared linked to common viral pathogens, based on a later analysis. In a later analysis, at a false discovery rate of 0.05, over 15,000 TCR beta sequences matched HLA alleles.

The study ran its PCR with 60 Vbeta and 13 Jbeta primers. Using immunoSEQ multiplex PCR, the repertoire was profiled, and TCRdb retains in-frame clones only, with some absent. This sample has about 190,000 clones, with over 70% found just once. With respect to this clone: Its antigen is unknown.

CDR1 and CDR2 (germline): SGDLS, YYNGEE. With 3 bases clipped from V and 4 bases from J, the junction kept 13 bases outside the gene matches. The CDR3 is 17 residues long. This chain links TRBV9 with TRBJ1-2; 9 nucleotides align to TRBD1. This clonotype was obtained from a man aged 45 to 65 in good health and CMV-seronegative. Sequencing input: PBMCs. The CDR3 loop reads CASSGLTGGEIGYGYTF. CDR3 bases: TGTGCCAGCAGCGGTTTAACAGGGGGCGAGATAGGCTATGGCTACACCTTC.